This TCR beta chain was captured by sequencing in a study of cytomegalovirus exposure and HLA in healthy donors. Across the study: Approximately 81% of some 390 genotyped donors fell in the Caucasian-associated ancestry cluster. Study-level results: The authors reported that TCR beta sequences could predict HLA-A and HLA-B alleles. These predictions were accurate for most subjects in the first cohort. The study carried out a later analysis of TCR beta sequences. It associated 15,000 to 20,000 of them with specific HLA alleles at a false discovery rate of 0.05.

Germline assignment: CDR1 MNHEY and CDR2 SVGAGI. This CDR3 comprises 15 residues. V trimming: 0 bases; J trimming: 7 bases; junction bases outside the gene matches: 8. Although they were nominally healthy when sampled, donors likely had unrecorded immune exposures. The sample holds one count of this clone. What it binds is unknown. Primers included in the PCR were 60 Vbeta and 13 Jbeta primers. The data were produced by immunoSEQ multiplex PCR, yet TCRdb's version contains in-frame clones alone and is incomplete. The table lists 95,000 to 150,000 clones, 60% to 85% of them singletons. The source material was PBMCs. The TCR originated in a woman in her 40s in good health and CMV-seronegative. The chain employs TRBV6-5 and TRBJ2-5, with 7 bases fitting TRBD1. CDR3 residues: CASSYSIRAGGTQYF. The CDR3 DNA reads as TGTGCCAGCAGTTACTCGATAAGGGCAGGGGGGACCCAGTACTTC.